The next 24 T cell receptor beta chains were all read from a single sample in a study of T cells after yellow fever vaccination. Using its own MiXCR run on the 5' RACE reads, TCRdb lists one record per CDR3 protein. This table has 450,000 to 600,000 distinct CDR3 sequences, 17% appearing once. The sequencing used PBMCs, collected less than 6 days after the first yellow fever vaccination. The receptor set was obtained from a young man who received the YFV17D yellow fever vaccine.

The chain joins TRBV20-1 to TRBJ1-2, with 9 bases identical to TRBD1. CDR3 length: 13 residues. Germline CDR1 and CDR2: DFQATT and SNEGSKA (reference sequence). V trimming: 3 bases; J trimming: 4 bases; junction bases outside the gene matches: 3. CDR3 in amino acids: CSASLTGGYGYTF. In DNA, the CDR3 is TGCAGTGCTAGTTTGACAGGGGGCTATGGCTACACCTTC.

This clonotype was counted only a few times. The genes are TRBV11-2 and TRBJ2-3, with D perhaps TRBD2 (6 bases). Germline V gene sequence: CDR1 SGHAT, CDR2 FQNNGV. This CDR3 has 16 amino acids. V shed 4 bases and J shed 2 bases, with 16 bases lying between them. CDR3 sequence (DNA): TGTGCCAGCAGCTACCCCCCGGACTATGTCACAGATACGCAGTATTTT. Translating gives CASSYPPDYVTDTQYF.

The chain recombines TRBV7-9 with TRBJ1-1; D might be TRBD1 (6 bases). Trimming removed 0 bases from V and 4 bases from J, with 18 bases in between. The germline gives CDR1 SEHNR, CDR2 FQNEAQ (reference sequence). The CDR3 covers 17 residues. In DNA, the CDR3 is TGTGCCAGCAGCTTAGCATACGGGGGGCCCGTGAGCACTGAAGCTTTCTTT. As protein: CASSLAYGGPVSTEAFF.

This clonotype was detected a few times. The chain employs TRBV30 and TRBJ1-2; D remains ambiguous. Germline CDR1 GTSNPN, CDR2 SVGIG (reference sequence). V was shortened by 0 bases and J by 8 bases, with 13 bases between the two germline ends. This CDR3 spans 13 amino acids. This CDR3 is CAWSVLSGKGYTF. In DNA, the CDR3 is TGTGCCTGGAGTGTACTCTCGGGGAAGGGCTACACCTTC.

This clonotype was observed a single time. The rearrangement joins TRBV20-1 to TRBJ2-2; TRBD1 or TRBD2 may be the D gene (5 bases each). Trimming stripped 7 bases from V and 4 bases from J, with 16 bases between. CDR3 length equals 14 residues. In germline, CDR1 is DFQATT, CDR2 SNEGSKA (reference sequence). The DNA of the CDR3 is TGCAGTGGTCAGCTCGGGACGGGCACCGGGGAGCTGTTTTTT. It translates to CSGQLGTGTGELFF.

This clonotype was seen a few times. The rearrangement joins TRBV20-1 to TRBJ2-3; 7 positions agree with TRBD1. V shed 6 bases, J shed 2 bases, and the junction held 2 bases outside the gene matches. Germline assignment: CDR1 DFQATT and CDR2 SNEGSKA (reference sequence). There are 12 residues in the CDR3. The DNA for the CDR3 is TGCAGTGCGGGACAGACCACAGATACGCAGTATTTT. It codes for CSAGQTTDTQYF.

This chain joins TRBV7-2 and TRBJ2-5; 14 bases match TRBD2. Per germline, CDR1 SGHTA and CDR2 FQGNSA. This CDR3 has 17 residues. Trimming at V came to 4 bases and at J to 5 bases, leaving 9 bases not matched to a gene. The CDR3 coding sequence is TGTGCCAGCAGCTCGGGACTAGCGGGGGTGATTCTGGAGACCCAGTACTTC. It codes for CASSSGLAGVILETQYF.

This clonotype was recorded a few times. The gene calls are TRBV4-1 and TRBJ2-5; D might be TRBD1 or TRBD2, each matching 6 bases. Germline V gene sequence: CDR1 MGHRA, CDR2 YSYEKL. The CDR3 is 17 amino acids. V was pared by 4 bases and J by 4 bases, with 22 bases between. CDR3 region: CASSLPRGQGRLETQYF. As DNA, the CDR3 is TGCGCCAGCAGCCTCCCCCGGGGGCAGGGGAGGTTAGAGACCCAGTACTTC.

The sample holds many counts of this clonotype. This chain links TRBV3-1 with TRBJ1-2; D is ambiguous. This CDR3 has 13 residues. V lost 0 bases, J lost 10 bases, and 12 bases lay in between. Germline CDR1 and CDR2: LGHDT and YNNKEL (reference sequence). The CDR3 reads CASSQDFRATYTF. The DNA of the CDR3 is TGTGCCAGCAGCCAAGATTTTAGGGCAACCTACACCTTC.

This chain joins TRBV2 and TRBJ2-7; the D is unclear. The germline V gene encodes CDR1 SNHLY and CDR2 FYNNEI. The CDR3 totals 13 residues. Trimming took off 3 bases at V and 2 bases at J, with 8 bases between the two ends. The CDR3, as DNA: TGTGCCAGCAGTGAGGGTGGGACCTACGAGCAGTACGTC. This gives the protein CASSEGGTYEQYV.

This chain connects TRBV12-3 or TRBV12-4 to TRBJ2-1; the match to TRBD2 covers 7 bases. V lost 5 bases, J lost 1 base, and 5 bases stayed unmatched. The CDR3 is made up of 15 amino acids. This CDR3 reads CASSPDSGSYNEQFF. CDR3 sequence (DNA): TGTGCCAGCAGTCCCGATAGCGGGTCCTACAATGAGCAGTTCTTC.

The chain uses TRBV7-3 and TRBJ2-3; TRBD2 matches at 7 bases. There are 15 residues in the CDR3. Germline V gives CDR1 SGHTA, CDR2 FQGTGA. The trim removed 4 bases at V and 2 bases at J, leaving 6 bases unmatched. Here the CDR3 reads CASSYGEGNTDTQYF. The CDR3 nucleotides are TGTGCCAGCAGCTACGGGGAGGGGAACACAGATACGCAGTATTTT.

The genes are TRBV6-2 or TRBV6-3 and TRBJ2-7, with a possible D match to TRBD2 (5 bases). This CDR3 spans 13 amino acids. Deletions cut 3 bases from V and 4 bases from J, with 10 bases between. Per germline, CDR1 MNHEY and CDR2 SVGEGT. The CDR3 coding sequence is TGTGCCAGCAGTTATCGGGAAGGGTACGAGCAGTACGTC. Its protein is CASSYREGYEQYV.

The chain couples TRBV28 to TRBJ2-5, with D tentatively TRBD1 (5 bases). The CDR3 runs 17 residues. The germline gives CDR1 MDHEN, CDR2 SYDVKM. V lost 2 bases and J 5 bases, leaving 21 bases between the germline ends. The CDR3, as DNA: TGTGCCAGCAGTTTAAGGCCCCGACAGTCGGTCCGTGAGACCCAGTACTTC. Amino acids: CASSLRPRQSVRETQYF.

DNA of the CDR3: TGCAGTGCTAGAGGACTAGCGGGGTTTGGTGAGACCCAGTACTTC. This sequence encodes CSARGLAGFGETQYF. V gene TRBV20-1 combines with J gene TRBJ2-5, with 11 nucleotides matching TRBD2. The CDR3 loop spans 15 amino acids. The germline V gene encodes CDR1 DFQATT and CDR2 SNEGSKA (reference sequence). Losses at the gene ends were 1 base for V and 5 bases for J; bases not matched to a gene: 6.

This chain connects TRBV13 to TRBJ2-3; a weak D match, TRBD2 (6 bases). V gave up 1 base and J gave up 2 bases, with 13 bases separating them. Per the germline V gene, CDR1 is PRHDT and CDR2 is FYEKMQ (reference sequence). This CDR3 comprises 16 residues. DNA for the CDR3: TGTGCCAGCAGCTTAGTAGGAGGGCCTAACACAGATACGCAGTATTTT. Protein product: CASSLVGGPNTDTQYF.

CDR3 protein: CASSLSGYGYEQYV. CDR3 in DNA: TGTGCCAGCAGTTTGTCAGGGTACGGCTACGAGCAGTACGTC. The chain joins TRBV12-3 or TRBV12-4 to TRBJ2-7, with a possible D match to TRBD1 (5 bases). The CDR3 spans 14 residues. V dropped 3 bases and J dropped 3 bases, with 12 bases sitting between them.

The V and J genes are TRBV7-2 and TRBJ2-1; D possibly matches TRBD1 or TRBD2 (6 bases each). V lost 2 bases and J 9 bases, leaving 14 bases between the germline ends. In germline, CDR1 is SGHTA, CDR2 FQGNSA. The CDR3 length is 14 residues. The DNA of the CDR3 is TGTGCCAGCAGCTTAATTCGGGGGCTGAGTGAGCAGTTCTTC. Translation: CASSLIRGLSEQFF.

The count of this clonotype is one. V usage is TRBV5-1 and J usage is TRBJ2-5; tentative D call: TRBD2 (6 bases). This CDR3 comprises 15 residues. Per germline, CDR1 SGHRS and CDR2 YFSETQ. Trimming stripped 3 bases from V and 1 base from J, with 13 bases between. The CDR3 is CASSWSRGLQETQYF. CDR3 nucleotides: TGCGCCAGCAGCTGGTCGCGGGGCCTCCAAGAGACCCAGTACTTC.

The CDR3 DNA follows: TGCGCCAGCAGCTCTGACTGGGGGGGCTCCTACAATGAGCAGTTCTTC. Its protein product is CASSSDWGGSYNEQFF. The chain links TRBV5-1 to TRBJ2-1; 7 nucleotides line up with TRBD2. The CDR3 contains 16 residues. After removal of 3 bases from V and 0 bases from J, the junction contained 6 bases not matched to a gene. Germline lookup yields CDR1 SGHRS and CDR2 YFSETQ.

Points on this clonotype: No conserved phenylalanine or tryptophan ends this CDR3, so it is likely a read error. The J gene is TRBJ1-2, the V gene TRBV29-1; a possible D gene is TRBD1 (5 bases). CDR1 SQVTM and CDR2 ANQGSEA come from the germline V gene. The CDR3 is 13 amino acids. The V and J ends lost 3 bases and 5 bases respectively, with 13 bases between them. The chain's CDR3 is CSVDEGRVYGYTY. The DNA for the CDR3 is TGCAGCGTTGATGAGGGGAGAGTGTATGGCTACACCTAC.

This clonotype was seen a handful of times. The chain joins TRBV7-2 to TRBJ2-3; 11 bases are a match to TRBD2. The J segment lost 3 bases and the V segment lost 2 bases, leaving 7 bases of the junction unmatched. The V gene's germline CDR1 is SGHTA and CDR2 FQGNSA. The CDR3 consists of 17 residues. CDR3 DNA: TGTGCCAGCAGCTTAAGGCTAGCGGGGGGAATGACAGATACGCAGTATTTT. Amino acid sequence: CASSLRLAGGMTDTQYF. The whole variable domain, filled in from reference TRBV7-2 and TRBJ2-3, reads GAGVSQSPSNKVTEKGKDVELRCDPISGHTALYWYRQSLGQGLEFLIYFQGNSAPDKSGLPSDRFSAERTGGSVSTLTIQRTQQEDSAVYLCASSLRLAGGMTDTQYFGPGTRLTVL.

The chain uses TRBV28 and TRBJ1-6, with TRBD1 identical over 9 bases. Germline V gene sequence: CDR1 MDHEN, CDR2 SYDVKM. This CDR3 region has 14 residues. J gave up 9 bases and V 7 bases, and 7 bases lay outside the gene matches. In DNA, the CDR3 is TGTGCCAGCACCCTGGGACAGGGAAGTTCACCCCTCCACTTT. Protein: CASTLGQGSSPLHF.

The rearrangement uses TRBV27 and TRBJ2-1, with TRBD2 matching over 8 bases. The trim removed 10 bases at V and 6 bases at J, leaving 17 bases unmatched. Germline V gene lookup returns CDR1 MNHEY and CDR2 SMNVEV (reference sequence). The CDR3 has 16 residues. CDR3 residues: CAIAPWGSGNINEQFF. The CDR3 DNA sequence: TGTGCCATCGCCCCCTGGGGTAGCGGGAACATCAATGAGCAGTTCTTC.